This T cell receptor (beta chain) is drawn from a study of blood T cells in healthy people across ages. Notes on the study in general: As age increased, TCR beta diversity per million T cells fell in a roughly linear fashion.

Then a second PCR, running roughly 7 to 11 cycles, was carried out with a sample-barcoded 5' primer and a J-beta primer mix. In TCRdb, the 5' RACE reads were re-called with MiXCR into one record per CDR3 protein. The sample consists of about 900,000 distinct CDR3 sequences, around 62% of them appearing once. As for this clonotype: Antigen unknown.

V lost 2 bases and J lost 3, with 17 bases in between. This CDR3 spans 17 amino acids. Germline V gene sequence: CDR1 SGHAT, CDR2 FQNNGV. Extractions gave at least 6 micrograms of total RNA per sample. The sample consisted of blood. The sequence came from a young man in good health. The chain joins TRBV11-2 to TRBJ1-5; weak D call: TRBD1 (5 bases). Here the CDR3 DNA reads TGTGCCAGCAGCTTATTTGGGGGACCCGGGGACAATCAGCCCCAGCATTTT. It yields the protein CASSLFGGPGDNQPQHF. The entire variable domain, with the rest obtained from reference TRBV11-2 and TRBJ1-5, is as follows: EAGVAQSPRYKIIEKRQSVAFWCNPISGHATLYWYQQILGQGPKLLIQFQNNGVVDDSQLPKDRFSAERLKGVDSTLKIQPAKLEDSAVYLCASSLFGGPGDNQPQHFGDGTRLSIL.